The 26 T cell receptor beta chains presented below share a single source sample, sequenced in a study of T cell responses to AZD1222 COVID-19 vaccine. Sequencing used immunoSEQ multiplex PCR; TCRdb keeps in-frame clones, though not all of them. Of tens of thousands of clones in the sample, roughly nine tenths were seen once. This sample comprised peripheral blood, obtained on day 0 of AZD1222 vaccination. The receptors shown here come from an adult in good health.

The chain couples TRBV4-2 to TRBJ2-7; 9 bases agree with TRBD2. V was clipped by 0 bases and J by 3 bases; unmatched bases: 3. Germline assignment: CDR1 LGHNA and CDR2 YNFKEQ. This CDR3 spans 15 amino acids. The CDR3 sequence is CASSQELAGNYEQYF. The CDR3 DNA is TGTGCCAGCAGCCAAGAGCTAGCGGGAAACTACGAGCAGTACTTC.

This clone has just a few counts. The chain carries TRBV3-1 (or the pseudogene TRBV3-2) and TRBJ1-2; D not certain. Germline CDR1 reads LGHDT; CDR2 reads YNNKEL (reference sequence). Trimming removed 1 base at V and 2 bases at J, with 8 bases between. The CDR3 sequence is 14 residues long. The CDR3: CASSQGLENYGYTF. The CDR3 region has the DNA TGTGCCAGCAGCCAAGGGCTGGAGAACTATGGCTACACCTTC.

The chain couples TRBV7-9 to TRBJ1-2, with D possibly matching TRBD1 (5 bases). This CDR3 has 14 amino acids. Looked up from germline, CDR1 is SEHNR and CDR2 is FQNEAQ (reference sequence). V dropped 1 base and J dropped 5 bases, with 11 bases sitting between them. CDR3 residues: CASSLGGVRYGYTF. In nucleotides, the CDR3 is TGTGCCAGCAGCTTAGGGGGGGTCCGATATGGCTACACCTTC.

This rearrangement joins TRBV5-8 to TRBJ1-5; perhaps TRBD1 as D (5 bases). CDR3 length: 16 residues. Germline loops: CDR1 SGHTS, CDR2 YDEGEE. V was cut by 0 bases and J by 7 bases, with 17 bases left in between. The CDR3 DNA reads as TGTGCCAGCAGCTTGGGGGTCGATACCGCAGGGCAGCCCCAGCATTTT. Amino acids: CASSLGVDTAGQPQHF.

This sequence joins TRBV7-9 and TRBJ1-2; perhaps TRBD1 as D (6 bases). The CDR3 totals 13 residues. The V and J ends lost 2 bases and 7 bases respectively, with 11 bases between them. The germline V gene encodes CDR1 SEHNR and CDR2 FQNEAQ (reference sequence). CDR3 coding DNA: TGTGCCAGCAGCTTATCGGGGGCGCCTGGCTACACCTTC. Translating it yields CASSLSGAPGYTF.

The chain uses TRBV27 and TRBJ1-2; no clear D gene. Germline CDR1 reads MNHEY; CDR2 reads SMNVEV (reference sequence). V dropped 8 bases and J dropped 6 bases, with 10 bases sitting between them. This CDR3 spans 11 amino acids. The DNA of the CDR3 is TGTGCCAGCGAAATTGGGAATGGCTACACCTTC. It encodes CASEIGNGYTF.

A single count supports this clone. The chain links TRBV7-9 to TRBJ1-1, with D perhaps matching TRBD1 (5 bases). Germline CDR1 is SEHNR and CDR2 is FQNEAQ (reference sequence). This CDR3 spans 15 amino acids. Trimming cost V 5 bases and J 1 base, with 14 bases left between them. CDR3 nucleotide sequence: TGTGCCAGCAGCACGGACGGGACGGCGAACACTGAAGCTTTCTTT. Its translation is CASSTDGTANTEAFF.

In this sample, this clone turned up once. Here the CDR3 DNA reads TGTGCCAGCAGTTCGTCCGTCTCCGGGCCCTATGGCTACACCTTC. Amino acids: CASSSSVSGPYGYTF. The gene calls are TRBV6-5 and TRBJ1-2; D is ambiguous. The CDR3 loop spans 15 amino acids. The germline V gene encodes CDR1 MNHEY and CDR2 SVGAGI. V was shortened by 4 bases and J by 4 bases, with 16 bases between the two germline ends.

The J gene is TRBJ1-2, the V gene TRBV4-1; 9 positions match TRBD1. The CDR3 totals 16 residues. Trimming took 2 bases from V and 8 from J; bases not matched to a gene: 12. Germline CDR1 MGHRA, CDR2 YSYEKL. CDR3 sequence reads: CASSQPSGQGRLGYTF. The CDR3 nucleotides read TGCGCCAGCAGCCAACCATCGGGACAGGGAAGGTTGGGCTACACCTTC.

This clone appeared a few times. The same CDR3 is also encoded by other DNA sequences in this sample. The rearrangement uses TRBV5-1 and TRBJ2-5; 12 bases fit TRBD2. Germline CDR1 and CDR2: SGHRS and YFSETQ. CDR3 length: 15 amino acids. The V segment lost 4 bases and the J segment 5 bases; nucleotides outside the gene matches: 6. CDR3 sequence (DNA): TGCGCCAGCAGCAGGACTAGCGGGGAGGGGGAGACCCAGTACTTC. Protein sequence: CASSRTSGEGETQYF. Variable domain in full (rest from reference TRBV5-1 and TRBJ2-5): KAGVTQTPRYLIKTRGQQVTLSCSPISGHRSVSWYQQTPGQGLQFLFEYFSETQRNKGNFPGRFSGRQFSNSRSEMNVSTLELGDSALYLCASSRTSGEGETQYFGPGTRLLVL.

This chain connects TRBV19 to TRBJ2-1; 10 positions agree with TRBD2. The CDR3 extends over 17 amino acids. The germline V gene has CDR1 LNHDA and CDR2 SQIVND (reference sequence). V was clipped by 4 bases and J by 0 bases; unmatched bases: 6. CDR3: CASSTPSGGHSYNEQFF. The CDR3 DNA reads as TGTGCCAGTAGTACTCCTAGCGGGGGCCACTCCTACAATGAGCAGTTCTTC.

The chain combines TRBV10-3 with TRBJ1-5; D possibly corresponds to TRBD1 (6 bases). There are 14 residues in the CDR3. Per germline, CDR1 ENHRY and CDR2 SYGVKD. V lost 0 bases and J lost 4, with 7 bases in between. The CDR3 nucleotides read TGTGCCATCAGTGAGTCGGGACAAAATCAGCCCCAGCATTTT. Translated: CAISESGQNQPQHF.

This chain uses TRBV11-2 with TRBJ2-7; D remains unclear. In germline, CDR1 is SGHAT, CDR2 FQNNGV. The ends were cut back, 4 bases at V and 6 bases at J, with 10 bases in the middle. The CDR3 runs to 12 residues. The CDR3 DNA reads as TGTGCCAGCAGCTCCCCGCCAGGCGAGCAGTACTTC. It encodes CASSSPPGEQYF.

The CDR3 DNA sequence: TGCGCCAGCAGCCAATCTAGGGTATTCATGGGTACTGGGGCCAACGTCCTGACTTTC. It translates to CASSQSRVFMGTGANVLTF. The J gene is TRBJ2-6, the V gene TRBV4-3; D unresolved. The V gene's germline CDR1 is LGHNA and CDR2 YSLEER. V lost 2 bases and J lost 2, with 19 bases in between. The CDR3 is made up of 19 amino acids.

This chain joins TRBV19 and TRBJ2-3; 11 bases agree with TRBD1. The CDR3 length is 18 residues. V was clipped by 6 bases and J by 2 bases; unmatched bases: 13. Germline V gene sequence: CDR1 LNHDA, CDR2 SQIVND (reference sequence). DNA for the CDR3: TGTGCCAGTAGACGGGGGACAGGGGGAATTGGTTTCACAGATACGCAGTATTTT. Translating gives CASRRGTGGIGFTDTQYF.

Only one count was recorded for this clone. The chain's CDR3 is CASSFTRGKDTEAFF. The DNA of the CDR3 is TGTGCCAGCAGCTTTACAAGGGGGAAGGACACTGAAGCTTTCTTT. The chain carries TRBV7-9 and TRBJ1-1; D may be TRBD1 (6 bases). The CDR3 extends over 15 amino acids. Germline lookup yields CDR1 SEHNR and CDR2 FQNEAQ (reference sequence). Trimming stripped 3 bases from V and 3 bases from J, with 14 bases between.

This clone was seen only once. The chain employs TRBV12-3 or TRBV12-4 and TRBJ1-1, with TRBD1 matching 7 bases. The ends lost 5 bases at V and 5 bases at J; junction bases unmatched: 2. The CDR3 spans 12 residues. This chain's CDR3 is CASSKQGTEAFF. The CDR3 DNA reads as TGTGCCAGCAGTAAACAGGGGACTGAAGCTTTCTTT.

J is TRBJ1-1 and V is TRBV7-2; weak D call: TRBD1 (6 bases). The germline V and J ends were trimmed by 5 bases and 8 bases, with 21 bases remaining between them. CDR1 SGHTA and CDR2 FQGNSA come from the germline V gene. The CDR3 has 15 residues. The chain's CDR3 is CASSLDGGQLGEAFF. CDR3 bases: TGTGCCAGCAGCCTAGACGGGGGGCAACTCGGGGAAGCTTTCTTT.

The CDR3 DNA is TGTGCCAGCAGCGTAGGGTCGGGGGGCTTCAACGAGCAGTACTTC. It specifies CASSVGSGGFNEQYF. This chain uses TRBV9 with TRBJ2-7; possible D gene TRBD2, 7 bases. In germline, CDR1 is SGDLS, CDR2 YYNGEE. Deletions cut 0 bases from V and 5 bases from J, with 15 bases between. The CDR3 has 15 amino acids. Using reference TRBV9 and TRBJ2-7 for the parts outside the CDR3, the full variable domain is DSGVTQTPKHLITATGQRVTLRCSPRSGDLSVYWYQQSLDQGLQFLIQYYNGEERAKGNILERFSAQQFPDLHSELNLSSLELGDSALYFCASSVGSGGFNEQYFGPGTRLTVT.

The V gene is TRBV6-5, the J gene TRBJ1-4; 9 nucleotides line up with TRBD1. The CDR3 sequence is 15 residues long. The germline V gene encodes CDR1 MNHEY and CDR2 SVGAGI. V shed 5 bases, J shed 6 bases, and the junction held 7 bases outside the gene matches. The CDR3 loop reads CASSNGGQGDEKLFF. The CDR3, as DNA: TGTGCCAGCAGTAATGGGGGACAGGGTGATGAAAAACTGTTTTTT.

The genes are TRBV6-1 and TRBJ2-5; D is ambiguous. Germline lookup yields CDR1 MNHNS and CDR2 SASEGT. The CDR3 has 16 amino acids. The V and J ends lost 4 bases and 0 bases respectively, with 15 bases between them. As DNA, the CDR3 is TGTGCCAGCAGTGGGAATTCACCAGCGAACCAAGAGACCCAGTACTTC. Protein: CASSGNSPANQETQYF.

This clone was seen once. This chain uses TRBV7-8 with TRBJ1-2; possible D gene TRBD1, 6 bases. The ends were cut back, 4 bases at V and 4 bases at J, with 10 bases in the middle. The CDR3 contains 13 residues. From germline, CDR1 is SGHVS and CDR2 FQNEAQ. This chain's CDR3 is CASSSKTGYGYTF. CDR3 coding DNA: TGTGCCAGCAGCTCGAAGACAGGCTATGGCTACACCTTC. Variable domain in full (rest from reference TRBV7-8 and TRBJ1-2): GAGVSQSPRYKVAKRGQDVALRCDPISGHVSLFWYQQALGQGPEFLTYFQNEAQLDKSGLPSDRFFAERPEGSVSTLKIQRTQQEDSAVYLCASSSKTGYGYTFGSGTRLTVV.

This clone has only a few counts. The V gene is TRBV4-1, the J gene TRBJ2-7; TRBD1 agrees at 10 bases. V was pared by 3 bases and J by 10 bases, with 3 bases of the junction left unmatched. Germline CDR1 is MGHRA and CDR2 is YSYEKL. The CDR3 loop spans 12 amino acids. This CDR3 is CASSQDRGVQYF. The CDR3 DNA is TGCGCCAGCAGCCAGGACAGGGGGGTACAGTACTTC.

This chain uses TRBV6-5 with TRBJ1-6, with TRBD1 identical over 7 bases. Germline V gives CDR1 MNHEY, CDR2 SVGAGI. The CDR3 totals 14 residues. The J segment lost 7 bases and the V segment lost 4 bases, leaving 4 bases of the junction unmatched. In DNA, the CDR3 is TGTGCCAGCAGTTCCGGGACAGACAATTCACCCCTCCACTTT. It yields the protein CASSSGTDNSPLHF.

This chain joins TRBV7-9 and TRBJ2-7; D might be TRBD1 (6 bases). The CDR3 is made up of 13 amino acids. V was pared by 6 bases and J by 5 bases, with 14 bases between. Germline CDR1 reads SEHNR; CDR2 reads FQNEAQ (reference sequence). The CDR3 here is CASRRLQGDEQYF. CDR3 in DNA: TGTGCCAGCAGACGGCTACAGGGAGACGAGCAGTACTTC.

The genes are TRBV27 and TRBJ2-1, with D possibly TRBD2 on 5 matching bases. There are 16 residues in the CDR3. V was clipped by 5 bases and J by 3 bases, with 17 bases between them. The germline gives CDR1 MNHEY, CDR2 SMNVEV (reference sequence). The CDR3 nucleotides read TGTGCCAGCAGTCTAGTACTGGGAGTATTCTACAATGAGCAGTTCTTC. Amino acids: CASSLVLGVFYNEQFF.